This entry features one T cell receptor beta chain sequence. The antigen is unknown. The source of the sample is a study of cytomegalovirus exposure and HLA in healthy donors. Repertoires were generated with immunoSEQ multiplex PCR, while TCRdb's copy carries only in-frame clones and drops some. The sample records fewer than 200,000 clones, around 96% being singletons. Whole-study findings and limits: Rare sequences made up most TCRs, while some public TCRs were found in many donors.

Trimming removed 0 bases at V and 4 bases at J, with 7 bases between. The CDR3 contains 14 residues. Germline V gene lookup returns CDR1 MNHNS and CDR2 SASEGT. Sequenced sample: PBMCs. The clonotype originates from a woman aged 18-35 years in good health and CMV-seronegative. The chain joins TRBV6-1 to TRBJ1-5; no definite D call. The CDR3 DNA follows: TGTGCCAGCAGTGAAGCTGGAGGTAATCAGCCCCAGCATTTT. Translated, it gives CASSEAGGNQPQHF.